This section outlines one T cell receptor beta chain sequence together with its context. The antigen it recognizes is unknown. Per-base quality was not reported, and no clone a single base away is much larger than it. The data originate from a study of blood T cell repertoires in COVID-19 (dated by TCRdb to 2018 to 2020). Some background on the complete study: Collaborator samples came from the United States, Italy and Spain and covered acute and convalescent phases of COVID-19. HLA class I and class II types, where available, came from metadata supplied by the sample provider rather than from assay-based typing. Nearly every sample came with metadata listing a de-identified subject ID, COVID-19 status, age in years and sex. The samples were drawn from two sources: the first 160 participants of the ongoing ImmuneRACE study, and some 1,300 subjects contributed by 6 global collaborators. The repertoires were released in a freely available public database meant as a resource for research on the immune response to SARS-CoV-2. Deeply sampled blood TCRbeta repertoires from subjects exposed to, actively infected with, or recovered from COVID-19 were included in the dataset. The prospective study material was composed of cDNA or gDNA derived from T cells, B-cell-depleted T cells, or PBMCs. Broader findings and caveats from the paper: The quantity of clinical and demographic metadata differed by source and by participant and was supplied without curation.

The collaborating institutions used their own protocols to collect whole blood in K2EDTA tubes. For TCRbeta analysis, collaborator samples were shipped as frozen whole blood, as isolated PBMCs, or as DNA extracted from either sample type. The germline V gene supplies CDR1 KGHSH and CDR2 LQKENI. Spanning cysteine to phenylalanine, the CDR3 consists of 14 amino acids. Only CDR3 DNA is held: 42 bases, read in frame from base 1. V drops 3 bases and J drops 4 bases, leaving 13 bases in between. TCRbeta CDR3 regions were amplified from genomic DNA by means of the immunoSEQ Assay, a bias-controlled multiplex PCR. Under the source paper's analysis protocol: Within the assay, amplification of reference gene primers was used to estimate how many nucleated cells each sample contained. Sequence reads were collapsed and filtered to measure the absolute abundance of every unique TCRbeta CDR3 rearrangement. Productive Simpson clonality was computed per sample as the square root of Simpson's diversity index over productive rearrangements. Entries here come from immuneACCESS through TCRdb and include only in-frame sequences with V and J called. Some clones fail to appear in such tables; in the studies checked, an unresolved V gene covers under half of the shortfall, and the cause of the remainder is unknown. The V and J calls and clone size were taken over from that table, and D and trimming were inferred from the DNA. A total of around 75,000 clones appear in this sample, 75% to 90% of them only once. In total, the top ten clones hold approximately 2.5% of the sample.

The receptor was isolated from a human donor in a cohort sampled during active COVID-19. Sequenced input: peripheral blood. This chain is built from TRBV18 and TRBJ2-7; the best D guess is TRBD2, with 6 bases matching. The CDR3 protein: CASSPGGTAYEQYF. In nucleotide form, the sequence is TGTGCCAGCTCACCCGGGGGAACGGCGTACGAGCAGTACTTC. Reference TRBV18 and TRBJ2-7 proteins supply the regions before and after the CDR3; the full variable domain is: NAGVMQNPRHLVRRRGQEARLRCSPMKGHSHVYWYRQLPEEGLKFMVYLQKENIIDESGMPKERFSAEFPKEGPSILRIQQVVRGDSAAYFCASSPGGTAYEQYFGPGTRLTVT.